This is a list of T cell receptor beta chains from one sample in a study of cytomegalovirus exposure and HLA in healthy donors. The table came from immunoSEQ multiplex PCR; TCRdb's copy has only in-frame clones and leaves some out. The data hold some 150,000 clones, with roughly 70% observed a single time. The sequencing input was PBMCs. The source of these receptors is a woman aged 25-40 years in good health and CMV-seronegative. CDR3s include the opening cysteine and the closing phenylalanine or tryptophan. The order of the fields is V gene, J gene, CDR3 length, D gene, clone size, CDR3 protein. The D gene is left open where the match is weak. A clone size is listed for some rows: how often the clone was seen (once, few, many), or a class if it is expanded.

TRBV28	TRBJ2-7	17	TRBD2	NA	CASSSTWLARGAYEQYF
TRBV19	TRBJ1-6	17	NA	few	CASSGPPGRSNNSPLHF
TRBV30	TRBJ1-2	13	NA	once	CAWSFAGRRGYTF
TRBV9	TRBJ2-2	15	NA	NA	CASSVGGLNTGELFF
TRBV4-2	TRBJ2-7	15	TRBD1	few	CASSHHGQGAFEQYF
TRBV20-1	TRBJ2-5	11	NA	NA	CSARGGETQYF
TRBV5-4	TRBJ2-5	14	NA	NA	CASSLGGRGETQYF
TRBV7-2	TRBJ2-2	15	TRBD1	few	CASSLAGTDTGELFF
TRBV10-3	TRBJ1-6	15	TRBD1	once	CATRQGLGDNSPLHF
TRBV19	TRBJ1-5	16	NA	medium-sized	CASSLSIGQYNQPQHF
TRBV6-5	TRBJ2-7	14	NA	few	CASSPDMGPDEQYF
TRBV5-4	TRBJ2-1	13	TRBD2	few	CASSQGAGEEQFF
TRBV9	TRBJ2-7	14	NA	NA	CASSAGQSSYEQYF
TRBV6-6	TRBJ2-3	12	NA	NA	CASTRDFATQYF
TRBV23-1	TRBJ2-5	12	NA	NA	CASSHRQETQYF
TRBV7-9	TRBJ2-7	14	NA	NA	CASSPRTEIYEQYF
TRBV6-5	TRBJ2-7	14	TRBD2	NA	CASKNSGRADEQYF
TRBV28	TRBJ1-6	14	TRBD1	NA	CASRVTGGGGPLHF
TRBV11-3	TRBJ2-2	17	NA	NA	CASSLSLRGPNTGELFF
TRBV7-2	TRBJ2-1	15	NA	NA	CASSRTASSYNEQFF
TRBV9	TRBJ1-5	14	NA	NA	CASSPTPGDQPQHF
TRBV5-6	TRBJ2-5	16	TRBD1	NA	CASSWAGQGLIETQYF
TRBV28	TRBJ2-3	15	TRBD2	NA	CASTRLAGITDTQYF
TRBV6-1	TRBJ1-4	14	NA	NA	CASSPTGWEEKLFF
TRBV27	TRBJ2-1	13	TRBD1	once	CASSRTGGHEQFF
TRBV19	TRBJ2-1	15	TRBD2	NA	CASSTGTSGRNEQFF
TRBV7-2	TRBJ1-3	15	NA	NA	CASSLGGNSGNTIYF
TRBV2	TRBJ1-5	18	NA	NA	CASSAPTWTVYSNQPQHF
TRBV29-1	TRBJ2-1	15	NA	NA	CSVLSGNPSYNEQFF
TRBV4-3	TRBJ1-3	14	NA	once	CASSQEGTGNTIYF
TRBV12-5	TRBJ1-6	15	TRBD1	NA	CASGANGQGGSPLHF
TRBV7-9	TRBJ1-1	14	TRBD1	few	CASSQGQMNTEAFF
TRBV7-2	TRBJ2-7	14	TRBD1	NA	CASSFGQGPYEQYF
TRBV7-6	TRBJ1-5	18	NA	NA	CASSPHVGDWEGNQPQHF
TRBV28	TRBJ1-2	15	TRBD1	NA	CASRETGVSNYGYTF
TRBV7-9	TRBJ1-1	12	NA	NA	CSSSSASTGAFF
TRBV7-6	TRBJ2-7	15	NA	NA	CASSLGVAEGDEQYF
TRBV5-1	TRBJ1-1	15	NA	NA	CASSLRGRGYTEAFF
TRBV10-2	TRBJ1-5	13	TRBD1	NA	CASGGTVEQPQHF
TRBV6-5	TRBJ1-2	13	TRBD1	few	CASRTQGARGYTF
TRBV5-1	TRBJ1-5	14	NA	once	CASSLTGNNQPQHF
TRBV18	TRBJ1-3	17	TRBD1	few	CASSPPEGDRTGNTIYF